This T cell receptor (beta chain) was sequenced during a study of T-cell memory formation after mild COVID-19. TCRalpha and TCRbeta libraries used 5'RACE with constant-segment primers and UMIs. TCRdb re-derived calls from the 5' RACE reads in MiXCR, one entry per CDR3 protein. The sample has 250,000 or so distinct CDR3 sequences, under 20% seen once. Study conclusions and caveats: For contracting clones, CD4+ ones sat mainly in CM and EM, CD8+ in EMRA.

There are many counts of this clonotype. No antigen is known for it. Trimming left V 8 bases short and J 0 bases short, with 8 bases between. CDR1 and CDR2 from the germline V gene are KGHSH and LQKENI. The CDR3 has 13 amino acids. The specimen sequenced was PBMCs or a T cell subset sorted from them (not recorded which). V gene TRBV18 combines with J gene TRBJ2-1, with TRBD2 as a possible D gene (5 bases). The sequence was collected from a man between 18 and 29 years old who had mild COVID-19 (a few samples of this study predate the infection). Cell type and time point are not known. The CDR3: CASRGSSYNEQFF. The CDR3 DNA reads TGTGCCAGCCGGGGTAGCTCCTACAATGAGCAGTTCTTC.